Shown below are 24 T cell receptor beta chains from a single sample sequenced in a study of vaccination and CD4 T cells after COVID-19 (dated by TCRdb to between 2021 and 2022). The treatment or condition tag for this specimen amounts to: approximately nine-day PBMC culture with coronavirus spike peptide pools or control peptides (ViraFEST assay). CD4+ T cells from unexposed donors were collected before the COVID-19 pandemic (2011-2018). To prepare the library, PCR was applied. Sequencer: Illumina iSeq 100. DNA from cultured CD4+ T cells underwent TCR sequencing with the Oncomine TCR Beta short-read assay at the Johns Hopkins FTIC core. TCRdb ran its own pipeline on the public reads, namely fastp trimming at Q25 and MiXCR clone calling, and kept in-frame beta chains. Rows with one shared CDR3 protein collapse into an entry with the most common genes and DNA. The sample table lists 5,000 to 6,000 distinct CDR3 sequences, less than 35% of them with a count of one. The top ten clones comprise 26% of the sample.

Their cognate antigens are unknown. The source material was CD4+ T cells from blood, cultured in vitro. Receptors originate from a human donor in good health.

This clonotype came up a few times. V usage is TRBV20-1 and J usage is TRBJ2-5; D may correspond to TRBD1 or TRBD2 (5 bases each). Germline loops: CDR1 DFQATT, CDR2 SNEGSKA (reference sequence). The V end was cut by 2 bases, the J end by 3 bases, with 13 bases between. The CDR3 has 14 amino acids. The CDR3 loop reads CSARTGTEEETQYF. The CDR3 nucleotides are TGCAGTGCTAGAACCGGGACGGAAGAAGAGACCCAGTACTTC.

The V gene is TRBV7-9, the J gene TRBJ2-7; weak D call: TRBD2 (5 bases). V was shortened by 1 base and J by 7 bases, with 11 bases between the two germline ends. Germline CDR1 is SEHNR and CDR2 is FQNEAQ (reference sequence). The CDR3 totals 13 residues. The CDR3 protein is CASSLGETWEQYF. CDR3 nucleotides: TGTGCCAGCAGCTTAGGGGAGACCTGGGAGCAGTACTTC.

This clonotype was counted only a few times. The chain uses TRBV19 and TRBJ2-7, with 9 bases identical to TRBD1. This CDR3 contains 15 residues. Per germline, CDR1 LNHDA and CDR2 SQIVND (reference sequence). V lost 3 bases, J lost 3 bases, and 6 bases stayed unmatched. CDR3 in DNA: TGTGCCAGTAGTATTCTCGGGACAGGGATCTACGAGCAGTACTTC. This codes for CASSILGTGIYEQYF.

The J gene is TRBJ1-2, the V gene TRBV7-3; 10 bases map to TRBD1. This CDR3 has 15 amino acids. Germline assignment: CDR1 SGHTA and CDR2 FQGTGA. With 5 bases clipped from V and 4 bases from J, the junction kept 7 bases outside the gene matches. The CDR3 bases are TGTGCCAGCAGCGCTGCCGGACAGGGGGGCTATGGCTACACCTTC. This gives the protein CASSAAGQGGYGYTF.

This clonotype was seen only once. J is TRBJ2-3 and V is TRBV7-2; 7 bases align to TRBD2. CDR1 and CDR2 from the germline V gene are SGHTA and FQGNSA. This CDR3 has 14 residues. The V segment lost 2 bases and the J segment 6 bases; nucleotides outside the gene matches: 5. The CDR3 nucleotides are TGTGCCAGCAGCTTAATTGGACTAGGGGATACGCAGTATTTT. Amino acids: CASSLIGLGDTQYF.

This clonotype was counted a few times. The rearrangement links TRBV6-1 to TRBJ1-5, with D tentatively TRBD1 (6 bases). Trimming shortened V by 9 bases and J by 0 bases, and 12 bases separated the two germline ends. Germline V CDR1 and CDR2: MNHNS, SASEGT. This CDR3 has 14 amino acids. CDR3 protein: CASYREGSNQPQHF. The DNA of the CDR3 is TGTGCCAGTTACAGGGAGGGTAGCAATCAGCCCCAGCATTTT.

This clonotype was observed a few times. This sequence joins TRBV6-4 and TRBJ2-3; TRBD2 matches 10 bases. In germline, CDR1 is MRHNA, CDR2 SNTAGT. V shed 3 bases and J 7 bases; nucleotides not matched to a gene: 7. The CDR3 length is 15 residues. CDR3 nucleotide sequence: TGTGCCAGCAGTGATACAGCGGGGGGGCCATATACGCAGTATTTT. Its protein is CASSDTAGGPYTQYF.

This clonotype occurred a few times. CDR3 sequence: CASSFPPSGGNIQYF. The CDR3 DNA reads as TGTGCCAGCAGCTTCCCCCCTAGCGGGGGAAACATTCAGTACTTC. The gene calls are TRBV9 and TRBJ2-4, with 10 bases matching TRBD2. The CDR3 runs to 15 residues. Unmatched junction bases numbered 7, after V lost 4 bases and J lost 6 bases. Germline loops: CDR1 SGDLS, CDR2 YYNGEE.

This clonotype was recorded only once. The rearrangement links TRBV12-3 or TRBV12-4 to TRBJ1-1; D gene unclear. Trimming left V 4 bases short and J 5 bases short, with 8 bases between. This CDR3 is 12 amino acids long. CDR3 in DNA: TGTGCCAGCAGTTGGTCAGAGACTGAAGCTTTCTTT. Translated: CASSWSETEAFF.

This clonotype was counted a few times. This chain joins TRBV20-1 and TRBJ2-2; D is unresolved. This CDR3 is built from 15 residues. V was clipped by 0 bases and J by 0 bases, with 8 bases between them. CDR1 DFQATT and CDR2 SNEGSKA come from the germline V gene (reference sequence). CDR3 nucleotides: TGCAGTGCTAGAGATCGCTATTCGAACACCGGGGAGCTGTTTTTT. It translates to CSARDRYSNTGELFF.

V usage is TRBV11-1 and J usage is TRBJ1-5, with 9 bases lining up with TRBD1. J was trimmed by 7 bases and V by 5 bases; bases with no gene match: 3. In germline, CDR1 is SGHAT, CDR2 FQDESV (reference sequence). The CDR3 consists of 13 residues. This chain's CDR3 is CASSRDRGQPQHF. The CDR3 DNA reads as TGTGCCAGCAGCAGAGACAGGGGGCAGCCCCAGCATTTT.

CDR3 protein: CASSRPGLDQNTQYF. The CDR3 bases are TGTGCCAGCAGCCGACCGGGACTAGACCAGAATACGCAGTATTTT. The genes are TRBV27 and TRBJ2-3, with TRBD2 identical over 8 bases. Germline lookup yields CDR1 MNHEY and CDR2 SMNVEV (reference sequence). This CDR3 is 15 amino acids long. V shed 6 bases and J 7 bases; nucleotides not matched to a gene: 12.

This clonotype was counted only a few times. The chain is built from TRBV27 and TRBJ1-1; D is undetermined. The V gene lost 3 bases and the J gene lost 1 base, with 6 bases spanning the gap. CDR1 is MNHEY, CDR2 SMNVEV, per germline (reference sequence). This CDR3 is 13 amino acids long. The CDR3 nucleotides are TGTGCCAGCAGTTTTAGGGAGAACACTGAAGCTTTCTTT. Its protein is CASSFRENTEAFF.

The chain joins TRBV7-9 to TRBJ2-5; 9 nucleotides line up with TRBD1. The ends lost 2 bases at V and 4 bases at J; junction bases unmatched: 2. Germline CDR1 and CDR2: SEHNR and FQNEAQ (reference sequence). This CDR3 is built from 14 residues. CDR3 region: CASSLPTGGETQYF. CDR3 nucleotide sequence: TGTGCCAGCAGCTTACCGACAGGGGGAGAGACCCAGTACTTC.

The J gene is TRBJ2-3, the V gene TRBV4-1, with no clear D. CDR3 length: 14 amino acids. Per germline, CDR1 MGHRA and CDR2 YSYEKL. V was trimmed by 4 bases and J by 1 base, leaving 9 bases between them. The CDR3 here is CASSPSTGTDTQYF. CDR3 nucleotide sequence: TGCGCCAGCAGCCCAAGCACAGGCACAGATACGCAGTATTTT.

The chain combines TRBV2 with TRBJ1-1; tentative D call: TRBD1 (5 bases). This CDR3 is 13 amino acids long. Germline CDR1 SNHLY, CDR2 FYNNEI. Trimming pared 7 bases from V and 1 base from J, leaving 10 bases between. CDR3 in DNA: TGTGCCAGCACCCAGGGCGAGAACACTGAAGCTTTCTTT. Protein: CASTQGENTEAFF. The full variable domain, with the rest looked up from reference TRBV2 and TRBJ1-1, is EPEVTQTPSHQVTQMGQEVILRCVPISNHLYFYWYRQILGQKVEFLVSFYNNEISEKSEIFDDQFSVERPDGSNFTLKIRSTKLEDSAMYFCASTQGENTEAFFGQGTRLTVV.

This sequence joins TRBV4-2 and TRBJ1-1; 7 positions agree with TRBD1. CDR3 length: 14 amino acids. The germline V gene encodes CDR1 LGHNA and CDR2 YNFKEQ. Trimming took 0 bases from V and 5 from J; bases not matched to a gene: 3. DNA of the CDR3: TGTGCCAGCAGCCAAGACCCCAGGGGGACTGAAGCTTTCTTT. Amino acid sequence: CASSQDPRGTEAFF.

The chain couples TRBV29-1 to TRBJ2-7; D uncertain. This CDR3 is built from 11 residues. Trimming removed 2 bases from V and 2 bases from J, with 4 bases in between. Germline lookup yields CDR1 SQVTM and CDR2 ANQGSEA. Here the CDR3 DNA reads TGCAGCGTTGAAAACGCCTACGAGCAGTACTTC. As protein: CSVENAYEQYF.

The rearrangement uses TRBV6-4 and TRBJ2-1; 9 nucleotides align to TRBD2. Unmatched junction bases numbered 2, after V lost 3 bases and J lost 5 bases. This CDR3 contains 14 residues. Germline CDR1 is MRHNA and CDR2 is SNTAGT. The CDR3 sequence: CASSERGGHNEQFF. Here the CDR3 DNA reads TGTGCCAGCAGTGAGCGGGGGGGACACAATGAGCAGTTCTTC.

Comments on this clonotype: Because it lacks the conserved phenylalanine or tryptophan at the end, this CDR3 is likely a read error. This sequence joins TRBV6-1 and TRBJ1-1; the match to TRBD1 covers 7 bases. The CDR3 runs 13 residues. Germline V gene data show CDR1 as MNHNS and CDR2 as SASEGT. V shed 2 bases, J shed 10 bases, and the junction held 7 bases outside the gene matches. The CDR3 sequence is CASSESVYRGAFS. The CDR3, as DNA: TGTGCCAGCAGTGAATCGGTTTACAGGGGAGCTTTCTCT.

This chain joins TRBV20-1 and TRBJ2-5, with 8 bases identical to TRBD2. This CDR3 is built from 14 residues. The germline V gene has CDR1 DFQATT and CDR2 SNEGSKA (reference sequence). V lost 1 base to trimming and J lost 2 bases; unmatched junction nucleotides: 3. This CDR3 is CSARVAGIQETQYF. The CDR3, as DNA: TGCAGTGCTAGAGTAGCGGGAATACAAGAGACCCAGTACTTC.

The V gene is TRBV7-8, the J gene TRBJ1-4; D not certain. CDR1 is SGHVS and CDR2 is FQNEAQ in the germline V gene. This CDR3 is built from 13 residues. V was pared by 6 bases and J by 5 bases, with 10 bases between. As DNA, the CDR3 is TGTGCCAGCAGGCAGGATGTAAATGAAAAACTGTTTTTT. Its protein product is CASRQDVNEKLFF.

This chain joins TRBV7-8 and TRBJ1-5, with TRBD1 identical over 10 bases. This CDR3 is built from 16 residues. In germline, CDR1 is SGHVS, CDR2 FQNEAQ. V lost 5 bases, J lost 3 bases, and 7 bases stayed unmatched. CDR3 sequence reads: CASSPPTGGVNQPQHF. In DNA, the CDR3 is TGTGCCAGCAGCCCCCCGACAGGGGGCGTCAATCAGCCCCAGCATTTT.

The genes are TRBV6-2 or TRBV6-3 and TRBJ2-3; 10 bases line up with TRBD2. The CDR3 length is 14 residues. The germline V gene has CDR1 MNHEY and CDR2 SVGEGT. Trimming removed 8 bases from V and 4 bases from J; junction bases left unmatched: 6. CDR3 region: CASGTSGGADTQYF. The CDR3 DNA sequence: TGTGCCAGCGGAACGAGCGGGGGGGCAGATACGCAGTATTTT.